A single sample is the source of the 10 T cell receptor beta chains below, sequenced in a study of T cell responses to AZD1222 COVID-19 vaccine. Measured with immunoSEQ multiplex PCR; TCRdb has only the in-frame clones, and not every one. In the table there are about 180,000 clones, about 91% of which are singletons. This specimen was peripheral blood, taken 28 days after the second AZD1222 dose. Source of these receptors: an adult who received the AZD1222 COVID-19 vaccine.

The chain links TRBV4-2 to TRBJ1-1; 8 bases are shared with TRBD1. This CDR3 spans 16 amino acids. Germline CDR1 reads LGHNA; CDR2 reads YNFKEQ. Germline trimming cut 2 bases from V and 2 bases from J; bases unmatched to any gene: 7. CDR3 sequence reads: CASSQLKTGANTEAFF. The CDR3 DNA follows: TGTGCCAGCAGCCAACTAAAGACAGGGGCTAACACTGAAGCTTTCTTT.

The chain combines TRBV6-5 with TRBJ1-2; possibly TRBD1 for D (6 bases). Germline lookup yields CDR1 MNHEY and CDR2 SVGAGI. V lost 5 bases, J lost 6 bases, and 19 bases lay in between. This CDR3 has 15 residues. CDR3 in DNA: TGTGCCAGCAGTCACCCTGACAGGTTGGAGGATGGCTACACCTTC. Its translation is CASSHPDRLEDGYTF.

A remark on this clone: The same CDR3 also results from other DNA sequences found in this sample. The chain uses TRBV5-1 and TRBJ2-3; 7 bases are shared with TRBD2. Germline V gene sequence: CDR1 SGHRS, CDR2 YFSETQ. The CDR3 has 15 residues. J gave up 0 bases and V 0 bases, and 1 base lay outside the gene matches. The CDR3 nucleotides are TGCGCCAGCAGCTTGGCGGGGGGTAGCACAGATACGCAGTATTTT. This codes for CASSLAGGSTDTQYF.

In DNA form, the CDR3 reads TGTGCCAGCAGTGAGGGACAGGGTGCCATCCTCTCGGGCATTCAGTACTTC. It codes for CASSEGQGAILSGIQYF. V is TRBV6-1 and J is TRBJ2-4, with 9 positions matching TRBD1. The CDR3 sequence is 17 residues long. After removal of 3 bases from V and 9 bases from J, the junction contained 15 bases not matched to a gene. Per the germline V gene, CDR1 is MNHNS and CDR2 is SASEGT.

This chain uses TRBV30 with TRBJ1-2, with D hard to call. Germline CDR1 GTSNPN, CDR2 SVGIG (reference sequence). This CDR3 comprises 13 residues. Trimming removed 8 bases from V and 5 bases from J, with 18 bases in between. CDR3 sequence (DNA): TGTGCCCAGGCCCCATCATCCCTTTATGGCTACACCTTC. As protein: CAQAPSSLYGYTF.

The CDR3 DNA is TGCGCCAGCAGCTCAGGGCGACACCAAGAGACCCAGTACTTC. Its protein is CASSSGRHQETQYF. The chain joins TRBV5-1 to TRBJ2-5, with D perhaps TRBD1 (5 bases). V was pared by 3 bases and J by 0 bases, with 9 bases between. The CDR3 contains 14 residues. CDR1 and CDR2 (germline): SGHRS, YFSETQ.

V and J are TRBV7-8 and TRBJ1-6, with 7 bases aligning to TRBD1. With V trimmed by 6 bases and J by 0 bases, 17 bases remained unmatched. The CDR3 is 20 residues long. The germline V gene encodes CDR1 SGHVS and CDR2 FQNEAQ. CDR3 DNA sequence: TGTGCCAGCAGTCATAACCTCGGGCAGGGGGGAAGCTCCTATAATTCACCCCTCCACTTT. This gives the protein CASSHNLGQGGSSYNSPLHF.

The V and J genes are TRBV5-1 and TRBJ1-2; 7 nucleotides agree with TRBD1. Germline CDR1 and CDR2: SGHRS and YFSETQ. The J segment lost 8 bases and the V segment lost 1 base, leaving 14 bases of the junction unmatched. This CDR3 has 16 residues. CDR3 bases: TGCGCCAGCAGCTTGACCCCTAGACAGGGATCGGGAGGCTACACCTTC. Its protein product is CASSLTPRQGSGGYTF.

The gene calls are TRBV19 and TRBJ2-2; D call uncertain. The germline CDR1 and CDR2 sequences are LNHDA and SQIVND (reference sequence). This CDR3 comprises 14 residues. Trimming cost V 5 bases and J 4 bases, with 11 bases left between them. The CDR3 bases are TGTGCCAGTAGTCCCCGGGTTCGCACCGGGGAGCTGTTTTTT. It encodes CASSPRVRTGELFF.

V usage is TRBV4-3 and J usage is TRBJ2-7; D possibly matches TRBD1 or TRBD2 (6 bases each). This CDR3 has 17 residues. V lost 0 bases and J 3 bases, leaving 18 bases between the germline ends. CDR1 is LGHNA and CDR2 is YSLEER in the germline V gene. Here the CDR3 DNA reads TGCGCCAGCAGCCAAGAGGGGGGTCGGGGGCTTAGCTACGAGCAGTACTTC. It is translated as CASSQEGGRGLSYEQYF.